The text below deals with one T cell receptor beta chain. Its matching antigen is unknown. The sample belongs to a study of molecular identifiers for immune sequencing clone quantification. General study results and limits: Barcodes shared by identical TCR molecules could lead to underestimated sizes of highly expanded clones.

V was cut by 3 bases and J by 4 bases, with 18 bases left in between. Per the germline V gene, CDR1 is MDHEN and CDR2 is SYDVKM. The CDR3 has 16 residues. TCRdb re-analysed the PCR reads in MiXCR, keeping a single row per CDR3 protein. The repertoire consists of about 640,000 distinct CDR3 sequences, with nearly 20% occurring once and the leading ten covering 0.85%. The sequence derives from a human donor in good health. Some libraries in this study had Jurkat cell RNA spiked in. The chain joins TRBV28 to TRBJ2-5; tentative D call: TRBD2 (5 bases). The sequenced sample consisted of naive CD8+ T cells from blood, with Jurkat cell RNA spiked in. Subset here: FACS-sorted CD8+CD4-CCR7+CD45RA+ naive T cells. The CDR3 spells CASSFPRETSRETQYF. The CDR3 DNA is TGTGCCAGCAGTTTTCCCCGGGAAACTTCTCGAGAGACCCAGTACTTC.